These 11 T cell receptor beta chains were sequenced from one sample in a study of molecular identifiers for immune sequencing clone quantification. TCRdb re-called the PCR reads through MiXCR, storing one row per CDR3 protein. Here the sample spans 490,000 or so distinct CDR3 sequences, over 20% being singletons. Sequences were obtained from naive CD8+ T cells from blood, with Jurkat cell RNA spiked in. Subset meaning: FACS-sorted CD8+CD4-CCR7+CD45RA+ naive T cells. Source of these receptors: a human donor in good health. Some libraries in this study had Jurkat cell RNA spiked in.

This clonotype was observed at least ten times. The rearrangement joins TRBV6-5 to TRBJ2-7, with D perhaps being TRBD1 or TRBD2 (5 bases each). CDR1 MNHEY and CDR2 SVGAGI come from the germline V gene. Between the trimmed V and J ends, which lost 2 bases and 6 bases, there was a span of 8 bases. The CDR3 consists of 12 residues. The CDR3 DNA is TGTGCCAGCAGTTACCCAGGGACCGAGCAGTACTTC. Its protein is CASSYPGTEQYF.

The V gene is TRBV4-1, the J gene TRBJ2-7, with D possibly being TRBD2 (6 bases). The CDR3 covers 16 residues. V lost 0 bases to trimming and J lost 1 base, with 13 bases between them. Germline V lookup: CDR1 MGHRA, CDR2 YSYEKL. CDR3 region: CASSQDPGTPSYEQYF. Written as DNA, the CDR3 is TGCGCCAGCAGCCAAGATCCGGGGACTCCGTCCTACGAGCAGTACTTC.

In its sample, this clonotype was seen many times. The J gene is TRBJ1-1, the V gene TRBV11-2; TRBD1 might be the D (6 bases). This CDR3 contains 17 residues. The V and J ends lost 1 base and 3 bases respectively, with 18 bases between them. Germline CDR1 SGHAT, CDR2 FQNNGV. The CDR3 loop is CASSLVYQGRADTEAFF. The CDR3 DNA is TGTGCCAGCAGCTTAGTTTATCAGGGGCGAGCAGACACTGAAGCTTTCTTT.

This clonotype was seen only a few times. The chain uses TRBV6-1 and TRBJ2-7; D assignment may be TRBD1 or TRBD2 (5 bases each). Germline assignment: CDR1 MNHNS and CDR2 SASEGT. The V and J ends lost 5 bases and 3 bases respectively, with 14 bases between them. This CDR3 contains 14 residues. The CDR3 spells CASSTPGTLYEQYF. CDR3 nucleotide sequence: TGTGCCAGCAGTACCCCCGGGACCCTCTACGAGCAGTACTTC.

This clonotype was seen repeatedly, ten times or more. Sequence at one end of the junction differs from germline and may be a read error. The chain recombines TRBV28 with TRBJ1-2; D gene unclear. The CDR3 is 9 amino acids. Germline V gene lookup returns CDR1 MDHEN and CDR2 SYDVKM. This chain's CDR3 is CASSVPQAF. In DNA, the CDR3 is TGTGCCAGCAGTGTGCCCCAGGCCTTC.

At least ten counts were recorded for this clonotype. CDR3: CASSQVTGGNNQPQHF. In DNA form, the CDR3 reads TGCGCCAGCAGCCAAGTAACTGGGGGGAACAATCAGCCCCAGCATTTT. The chain uses TRBV4-1 and TRBJ1-5; TRBD1 might be the D (5 bases). V lost 1 base and J lost 3, with 13 bases in between. This CDR3 is built from 16 residues. CDR1 is MGHRA and CDR2 is YSYEKL in the germline V gene.

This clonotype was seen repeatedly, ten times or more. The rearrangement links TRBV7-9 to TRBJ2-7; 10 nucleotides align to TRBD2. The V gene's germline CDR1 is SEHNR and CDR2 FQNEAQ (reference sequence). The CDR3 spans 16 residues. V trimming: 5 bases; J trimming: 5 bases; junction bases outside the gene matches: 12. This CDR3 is CASSPMGAGGPHEQYF. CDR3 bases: TGTGCCAGCAGCCCAATGGGAGCGGGAGGGCCCCACGAGCAGTACTTC.

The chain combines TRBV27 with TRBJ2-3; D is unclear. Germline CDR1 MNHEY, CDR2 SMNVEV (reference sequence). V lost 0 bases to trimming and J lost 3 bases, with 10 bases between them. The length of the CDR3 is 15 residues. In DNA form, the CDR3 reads TGTGCCAGCAGTTTATCTGGGATTGTTACAGATACGCAGTATTTT. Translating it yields CASSLSGIVTDTQYF.

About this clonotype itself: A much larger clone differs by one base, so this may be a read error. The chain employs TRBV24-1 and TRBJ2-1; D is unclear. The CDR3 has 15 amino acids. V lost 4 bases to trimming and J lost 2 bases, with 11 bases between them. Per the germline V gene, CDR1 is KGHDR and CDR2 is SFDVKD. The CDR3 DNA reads TGTGCCACCAGTGAGCCCGATATAGCCTACAATGAGCAGTTCTTC. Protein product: CATSEPDIAYNEQFF.

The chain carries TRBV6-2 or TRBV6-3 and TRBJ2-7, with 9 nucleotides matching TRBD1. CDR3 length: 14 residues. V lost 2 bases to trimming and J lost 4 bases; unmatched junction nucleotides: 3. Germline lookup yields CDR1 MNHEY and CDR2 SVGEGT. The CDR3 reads CASSYIDRGYEQYF. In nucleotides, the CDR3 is TGTGCCAGCAGTTACATCGACAGGGGGTACGAGCAGTACTTC.

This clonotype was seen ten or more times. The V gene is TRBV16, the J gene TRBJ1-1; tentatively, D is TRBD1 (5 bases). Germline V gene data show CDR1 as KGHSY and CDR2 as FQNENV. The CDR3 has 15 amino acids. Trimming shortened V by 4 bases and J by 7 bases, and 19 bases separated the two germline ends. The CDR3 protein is CASSPLTAGEIEAFF. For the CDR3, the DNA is TGTGCCAGCAGCCCGTTAACAGCGGGGGAGATTGAAGCTTTCTTT.